This entry lists 9 T cell receptor beta chains sequenced from one sample in a study of cytomegalovirus exposure and HLA in healthy donors. This PCR relied on a set of 60 Vbeta primers and 13 Jbeta primers. Measured with immunoSEQ multiplex PCR; TCRdb has only the in-frame clones, and not every one. The sample contains approximately 250,000 clones, roughly 78% of which appear only once. Sequences were obtained from PBMCs. These receptors originate from a boy between 10 and 17 years old in good health and CMV-seronegative.

V and J are TRBV13 and TRBJ2-1; 9 bases are a match to TRBD2. The CDR3 runs 14 residues. J gave up 9 bases and V 5 bases, and 8 bases lay outside the gene matches. CDR1 PRHDT and CDR2 FYEKMQ come from the germline V gene (reference sequence). CDR3 residues: CASSPGGGAGEQFF. CDR3 DNA: TGTGCCAGCAGCCCGGGCGGGGGGGCCGGTGAGCAGTTCTTC.

The CDR3 DNA is TGTGCCAGCAGCTTGAATAGCGGACAAGAGACCCAGTACTTC. This sequence encodes CASSLNSGQETQYF. This chain joins TRBV5-4 and TRBJ2-5; a possible D gene is TRBD2 (6 bases). Germline V gene sequence: CDR1 SGHNT, CDR2 YYREEE (reference sequence). The CDR3 spans 14 residues. V lost 1 base and J lost 2, with 9 bases in between. Combining the CDR3 with reference TRBV5-4 and TRBJ2-5 gives the whole variable domain ETGVTQSPTHLIKTRGQQVTLRCSSQSGHNTVSWYQQALGQGPQFIFQYYREEENGRGNFPPRFSGLQFPNYSSELNVNALELDDSALYLCASSLNSGQETQYFGPGTRLLVL.

The V gene is TRBV5-8, the J gene TRBJ1-1, with 7 nucleotides matching TRBD1. V shed 5 bases, J shed 3 bases, and the junction held 4 bases outside the gene matches. This CDR3 has 13 residues. Germline loops: CDR1 SGHTS, CDR2 YDEGEE. For the CDR3, the DNA is TGTGCCAGCAGGTGGGACAGAGACACTGAAGCTTTCTTT. Its translation: CASRWDRDTEAFF.

Remarks on this clone: No conserved phenylalanine or tryptophan ends this CDR3, so it is likely a read error. The chain employs TRBV6-5 and TRBJ2-7; TRBD2 matches 8 bases. Germline-derived CDR1 and CDR2 are MNHEY and SVGAGI. Germline trimming cut 10 bases from V and 6 bases from J; bases unmatched to any gene: 17. This CDR3 has 15 amino acids. Written as DNA, the CDR3 is TGTGCCACTTTGGGCCGAGCTAGCGGGCCAGCCGAGCAGTACCTC. Residues: CATLGRASGPAEQYL.

V usage is TRBV14 and J usage is TRBJ1-1; D is unresolved. The CDR3 spans 13 residues. Germline-derived CDR1 and CDR2 are SGHDN and FVKESK. With 4 bases removed from V and 0 bases from J, the gap between germline ends came to 6 bases. The CDR3 region is CASSPSLNTEAFF. In DNA form, the CDR3 reads TGTGCCAGCAGCCCCTCTCTGAACACTGAAGCTTTCTTT.

This clone showed up just once. The genes are TRBV13 and TRBJ2-1, with 7 bases aligning to TRBD2. The ends lost 4 bases at V and 10 bases at J; junction bases unmatched: 4. Germline V gene lookup returns CDR1 PRHDT and CDR2 FYEKMQ (reference sequence). The CDR3 has 12 residues. The chain's CDR3 is CASSSTGGEQFF. Written as DNA, the CDR3 is TGTGCCAGCAGCTCCACCGGGGGGGAGCAGTTCTTC.

This clone was detected once. The V gene is TRBV7-2, the J gene TRBJ2-7; 7 bases agree with TRBD1. CDR1 SGHTA and CDR2 FQGNSA come from the germline V gene. Trimming took 0 bases from V and 2 from J; bases not matched to a gene: 7. This CDR3 is built from 16 residues. CDR3 amino acids: CASSLAGTVSPYEQYF. The CDR3 DNA is TGTGCCAGCAGCTTAGCGGGGACAGTGTCCCCCTACGAGCAGTACTTC.

The gene calls are TRBV30 and TRBJ2-7; D uncertain. Trimming stripped 0 bases from V and 5 bases from J, with 14 bases between. This CDR3 is built from 14 residues. Germline V gene lookup returns CDR1 GTSNPN and CDR2 SVGIG (reference sequence). CDR3 sequence: CAWSVTAAGHEQYF. CDR3 bases: TGTGCCTGGAGTGTAACAGCAGCAGGCCACGAGCAGTACTTC.

This clone appeared once. The chain links TRBV5-4 to TRBJ2-3; 8 bases fit TRBD2. Unmatched junction bases numbered 5, after V lost 0 bases and J lost 2 bases. Germline CDR1 is SGHNT and CDR2 is YYREEE (reference sequence). The CDR3 loop spans 16 amino acids. The CDR3 DNA follows: TGTGCCAGCAGCTTGGTGGTAGCGGGAATCACAGATACGCAGTATTTT. This gives the protein CASSLVVAGITDTQYF.